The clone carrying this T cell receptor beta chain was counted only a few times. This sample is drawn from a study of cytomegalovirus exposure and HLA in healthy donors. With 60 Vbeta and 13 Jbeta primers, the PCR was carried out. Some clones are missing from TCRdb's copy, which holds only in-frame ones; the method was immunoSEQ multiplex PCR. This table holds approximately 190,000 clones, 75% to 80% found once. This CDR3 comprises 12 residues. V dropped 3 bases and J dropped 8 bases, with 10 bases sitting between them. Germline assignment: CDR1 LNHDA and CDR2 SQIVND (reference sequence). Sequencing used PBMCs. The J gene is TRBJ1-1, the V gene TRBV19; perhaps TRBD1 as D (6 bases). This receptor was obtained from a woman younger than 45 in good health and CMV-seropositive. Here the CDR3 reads CASSMNGQEAFF. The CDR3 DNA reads TGTGCCAGTAGTATGAACGGACAGGAAGCTTTCTTT.